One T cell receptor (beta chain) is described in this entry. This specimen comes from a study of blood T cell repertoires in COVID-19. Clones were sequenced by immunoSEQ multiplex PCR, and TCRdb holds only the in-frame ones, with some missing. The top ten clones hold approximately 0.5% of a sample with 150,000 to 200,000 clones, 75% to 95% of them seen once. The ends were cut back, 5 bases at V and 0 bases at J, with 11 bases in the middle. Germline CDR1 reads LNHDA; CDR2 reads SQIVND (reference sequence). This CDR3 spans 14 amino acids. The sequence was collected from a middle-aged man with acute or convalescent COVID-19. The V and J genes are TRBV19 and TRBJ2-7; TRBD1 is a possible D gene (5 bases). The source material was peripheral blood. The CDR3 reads CASSEDINSYEQYF. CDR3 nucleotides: TGTGCCAGTAGTGAGGACATCAACTCCTACGAGCAGTACTTC.